This T cell receptor beta chain was captured by sequencing in a study of cytomegalovirus exposure and HLA in healthy donors. Study-wide context: One earlier analysis, a look at 150 million to 200 million T cells, found 117 million unique TCR beta sequences. The Caucasian-associated ancestry cluster contained about four fifths of the 300 to 450 genotyped donors. Points from the study as a whole: It was reported in a later analysis that an Asian-associated ancestry cluster showed fewer N-insertions than the 666-donor mean.

The primer mix had 60 Vbeta and 13 Jbeta primers. Using immunoSEQ multiplex PCR, the repertoire was profiled, and TCRdb retains in-frame clones only, with some absent. The data hold over 95,000 clones, with 74% observed a single time. Comment on this clone: Its antigen is currently unknown.

The CDR3 length is 11 residues. Germline V CDR1 and CDR2: SQVTM, ANQGSEA. Trimming took off 7 bases at V and 10 bases at J, with 16 bases between the two ends. Donors consisted of healthy bone marrow donors. The J gene is TRBJ1-2, the V gene TRBV29-1; D possibly corresponds to TRBD1 (5 bases). The material sequenced was PBMCs. The receptor was isolated from a human donor in good health. The CDR3: CSGWGDGLYTF. The CDR3 nucleotides are TGCAGCGGGTGGGGCGACGGTCTCTACACCTTC.